Below, 18 T cell receptor beta chains from the same sample are listed, as sequenced in a study of patients and donors after allogeneic stem cell transplantation. Each CDR3 protein gets one entry after TCRdb re-called the RT-PCR reads with MiXCR. The sample lists approximately 200,000 distinct CDR3 sequences; around two fifths were seen once. Material for sequencing was blood, either unsorted or a sorted T cell fraction (not recorded which). The receptors were gathered from a human donor who was either an allogeneic HSCT recipient or a stem cell or donor lymphocyte infusion donor (not recorded which). It is not recorded whose cells these are; they may come from a transplant donor.

The rearrangement joins TRBV5-1 to TRBJ2-5; 11 nucleotides line up with TRBD1. This CDR3 spans 14 amino acids. The V and J ends lost 6 bases and 5 bases, in that order; junction bases with no gene match: 6. CDR1 is SGHRS, CDR2 YFSETQ, per germline. The CDR3 region has the DNA TGCGCCAGCACTGTGGACAGGGGGCATGAGACCCAGTACTTC. This codes for CASTVDRGHETQYF.

The V and J genes are TRBV20-1 and TRBJ1-4; tentative D call: TRBD1 (6 bases). V was pared by 0 bases and J by 6 bases, with 14 bases between. This CDR3 has 15 amino acids. CDR1 and CDR2 (germline): DFQATT, SNEGSKA (reference sequence). The CDR3 spells CSARDLKGQYEKLFF. Here the CDR3 DNA reads TGCAGTGCTAGAGATCTCAAGGGACAATATGAAAAACTGTTTTTT.

CDR3 protein: CASSYGGADNSPLHF. CDR3 sequence (DNA): TGTGCCAGCAGTTACGGGGGGGCCGATAATTCACCCCTCCACTTT. J is TRBJ1-6 and V is TRBV6-5; tentatively, D is TRBD1 (6 bases). The germline V and J ends were trimmed by 2 bases and 5 bases, with 10 bases remaining between them. The CDR3 sequence is 15 residues long. Germline V lookup: CDR1 MNHEY, CDR2 SVGAGI.

This clonotype was seen a handful of times. This chain connects TRBV4-3 to TRBJ2-7; no firm D call. Germline V gene data show CDR1 as LGHNA and CDR2 as YSLEER. V shed 2 bases and J shed 0 bases, with 11 bases lying between them. The CDR3 has 15 residues. CDR3 in amino acids: CASSQSPSSSYEQYF. The CDR3 DNA reads TGCGCCAGCAGCCAAAGCCCTTCCAGCTCCTACGAGCAGTACTTC.

The V call is TRBV15, the J call TRBJ1-1; no clear D gene. With 1 base removed from V and 0 bases from J, the gap between germline ends came to 3 bases. CDR3 length equals 13 residues. Germline CDR1 LNHNV, CDR2 YYDKDF (reference sequence). CDR3 amino acids: CATSRGVNTEAFF. In nucleotides, the CDR3 is TGTGCCACCAGCAGAGGAGTGAACACTGAAGCTTTCTTT.

The genes are TRBV7-2 and TRBJ1-2; D perhaps matches TRBD1 (6 bases). V was trimmed by 0 bases and J by 7 bases, leaving 12 bases between them. The CDR3 covers 14 residues. Germline V gene data show CDR1 as SGHTA and CDR2 as FQGNSA. CDR3 loop: CASSLALQGTGYTF. The CDR3 bases are TGTGCCAGCAGCTTAGCGCTACAGGGAACTGGCTACACCTTC.

This clonotype was counted at least ten times. The chain is built from TRBV2 and TRBJ1-6, with D maybe TRBD1 (6 bases). The CDR3 is 15 residues long. Trimming shortened V by 5 bases and J by 10 bases, and 18 bases separated the two germline ends. From germline, CDR1 is SNHLY and CDR2 FYNNEI. CDR3 sequence: CASSPSGGAGSPLHF. Here the CDR3 DNA reads TGTGCCAGCAGTCCATCTGGGGGGGCTGGATCACCCCTCCACTTT.

This clonotype has only a few counts. The chain uses TRBV6-1 and TRBJ1-4; D not resolved. V dropped 6 bases and J dropped 7 bases, with 6 bases sitting between them. This CDR3 spans 11 amino acids. The germline V gene encodes CDR1 MNHNS and CDR2 SASEGT. In DNA form, the CDR3 reads TGTGCCAGCAGGGGCAGTGAAAAACTGTTTTTT. It translates to CASRGSEKLFF.

V and J are TRBV27 and TRBJ1-4; a weak D match, TRBD1 (5 bases). The CDR3 extends over 16 amino acids. V dropped 4 bases and J dropped 0 bases, with 12 bases sitting between them. CDR1 MNHEY and CDR2 SMNVEV come from the germline V gene (reference sequence). CDR3 nucleotide sequence: TGTGCCAGCAGTTCCGGGGGATCTGCAACTAATGAAAAACTGTTTTTT. Translated, it gives CASSSGGSATNEKLFF. The full variable domain, with the rest looked up from reference TRBV27 and TRBJ1-4, is EAQVTQNPRYLITVTGKKLTVTCSQNMNHEYMSWYRQDPGLGLRQIYYSMNVEVTDKGDVPEGYKVSRKEKRNFPLILESPSPNQTSLYFCASSSGGSATNEKLFFGSGTQLSVL.

The chain carries TRBV12-3 or TRBV12-4 and TRBJ1-2; TRBD1 matches at 9 bases. V shed 6 bases and J 2 bases; nucleotides not matched to a gene: 4. This CDR3 is 14 amino acids long. CDR3: CASRLDRGNYGYTF. CDR3 in DNA: TGTGCCAGCAGGCTAGACAGGGGGAACTATGGCTACACCTTC.

This chain joins TRBV12-3 or TRBV12-4 and TRBJ2-7; D gene uncertain. The V end was cut by 3 bases, the J end by 2 bases, with 8 bases between. The CDR3 is 13 amino acids. In DNA, the CDR3 is TGTGCCAGCAGTTTGGCCAGGACCTACGAGCAGTACTTC. This gives the protein CASSLARTYEQYF.

This chain connects TRBV3-1 to TRBJ2-1, with 10 bases identical to TRBD2. In germline, CDR1 is LGHDT, CDR2 YNNKEL (reference sequence). V shed 1 base, J shed 4 bases, and the junction held 4 bases outside the gene matches. The CDR3 has 16 amino acids. The CDR3 coding sequence is TGTGCCAGCAGCCAAGTGCAGCGGGGGGGGTACAATGAGCAGTTCTTC. Its translation: CASSQVQRGGYNEQFF.

This sequence joins TRBV6-2 or TRBV6-3 and TRBJ1-4; 9 nucleotides agree with TRBD1. The CDR3 consists of 15 residues. Germline V gene sequence: CDR1 MNHEY, CDR2 SVGEGT. Trimming removed 6 bases from V and 7 bases from J; junction bases left unmatched: 9. The CDR3: CASRTGGSTSEKLFF. The CDR3 DNA reads TGTGCCAGCAGGACAGGGGGATCGACGTCTGAAAAACTGTTTTTT.

This chain uses TRBV5-1 with TRBJ1-3; D call uncertain. V was cut by 0 bases and J by 0 bases, with 10 bases left in between. The CDR3 extends over 16 amino acids. Germline CDR1 and CDR2: SGHRS and YFSETQ. The CDR3, as DNA: TGCGCCAGCAGCTTGGCCCCACATGGCTCTGGAAACACCATATATTTT. It is translated as CASSLAPHGSGNTIYF.

The chain joins TRBV11-2 to TRBJ2-1, with 7 bases identical to TRBD1. The CDR3 covers 16 residues. The V gene's germline CDR1 is SGHAT and CDR2 FQNNGV. V lost 4 bases to trimming and J lost 3 bases; unmatched junction nucleotides: 9. The CDR3 protein is CASSWWMDRFYNEQFF. CDR3 sequence (DNA): TGTGCCAGCAGCTGGTGGATGGACAGGTTCTACAATGAGCAGTTCTTC.

The rearrangement uses TRBV29-1 and TRBJ1-1, with 9 positions matching TRBD1. The V segment lost 4 bases and the J segment 1 base; nucleotides outside the gene matches: 7. CDR3 length equals 15 residues. CDR1 is SQVTM and CDR2 is ANQGSEA in the germline V gene. The CDR3 DNA reads TGCAGCGTTGCACGGGACAGGGCCACGAACACTGAAGCTTTCTTT. Its protein is CSVARDRATNTEAFF.

For this clonotype: At one boundary the junction diverges from the germline segment, which might be a read error. The CDR3 sequence: CAGSPRQRYGYTF. CDR3 sequence (DNA): TGTGCCGGCAGTCCCAGACAGCGATATGGCTACACCTTC. The J gene is TRBJ1-2, the V gene TRBV12-3 or TRBV12-4; tentatively, D is TRBD1 (5 bases). The CDR3 consists of 13 residues.

This chain joins TRBV6-2 or TRBV6-3 and TRBJ1-5; D unresolved. Trimming removed 3 bases at V and 1 base at J, with 13 bases between. This CDR3 has 16 amino acids. The germline CDR1 and CDR2 sequences are MNHEY and SVGEGT. CDR3 in amino acids: CASSYSKGYSNQPQHF. CDR3 nucleotide sequence: TGTGCCAGCAGTTATTCGAAGGGTTACAGCAATCAGCCCCAGCATTTT.